This T cell receptor (beta chain) was recovered during a study of PD-1 blockade in mismatch repair-deficient tumors. Study summary: Enrolled about 2012-2016, patients had progressing, pretreated mismatch repair-deficient cancers of more than ten types. Study-level results: Tumor-resident clones, often undetectable pretreatment in blood, expanded then contracted after pembrolizumab.

The protocol was immunoSEQ multiplex PCR, while the TCRdb copy is restricted to in-frame clones and leaves out a portion. The table lists roughly 45,000 clones, over 75% of them singletons. The TCR-sequenced patients were three responders to pembrolizumab. CDR1 WSHSY and CDR2 SAAADI come from the germline V gene. V gave up 2 bases and J gave up 7 bases; unmatched junction bases: 5. This CDR3 is built from 14 residues. About this clone: Its cognate antigen is unknown.

The sequence derives from an adult with mismatch repair-deficient cancer. The sequences come from PBMCs, collected before pembrolizumab treatment. The chain combines TRBV10-2 with TRBJ2-1; 7 nucleotides agree with TRBD1. The CDR3 DNA reads as TGCGCCAGCAGTGAGAGACAGGGATGGAATGAGCAGTTCTTC. The encoded protein is CASSERQGWNEQFF.